The next 10 T cell receptor beta chains were all read from a single sample in a study of shared clonotypes between healthy human individuals. The method was immunoSEQ multiplex PCR; TCRdb's version includes in-frame clones alone and lacks a portion of them. Of 2,500,000 or so clones listed, approximately 90% are singletons. The material sequenced was naive CD4+ T cells sorted from blood. Specified subset: CD45RA+ positively selected. The receptor source for this set is a man aged 18 to 29 in good health.

The J gene is TRBJ1-1, the V gene TRBV2; D gene uncertain. Germline CDR1 and CDR2: SNHLY and FYNNEI. The V and J ends lost 4 bases and 0 bases respectively, with 3 bases between them. The CDR3 is made up of 12 amino acids. CDR3 in DNA: TGTGCCAGCAGTGGTCTGAACACTGAAGCTTTCTTT. Protein: CASSGLNTEAFF.

The chain joins TRBV27 to TRBJ1-1; 7 bases are shared with TRBD1. The CDR3 extends over 14 amino acids. With 6 bases clipped from V and 7 bases from J, the junction kept 11 bases outside the gene matches. Germline V gives CDR1 MNHEY, CDR2 SMNVEV (reference sequence). Here the CDR3 reads CASSGRGQILEAFF. In nucleotides, the CDR3 is TGTGCCAGCAGCGGAAGGGGACAGATTCTTGAAGCTTTCTTT.

Turning to this clone: Other nucleotide sequences in the sample specify the same CDR3. The V and J genes are TRBV5-1 and TRBJ1-3; TRBD1 aligns across 11 bases. This CDR3 has 15 amino acids. Germline loops: CDR1 SGHRS, CDR2 YFSETQ. With V trimmed by 0 bases and J by 6 bases, 2 bases remained unmatched. In DNA, the CDR3 is TGCGCCAGCAGCTTGGATGGACAGGGGGCAAACACCATATATTTT. Encoded protein: CASSLDGQGANTIYF.

V gene TRBV9 combines with J gene TRBJ1-3; D remains unclear. Trimming shortened V by 0 bases and J by 3 bases, and 10 bases separated the two germline ends. The CDR3 is 15 residues long. Germline lookup yields CDR1 SGDLS and CDR2 YYNGEE. CDR3 loop: CASSVEAANGNTIYF. CDR3 DNA sequence: TGTGCCAGCAGCGTAGAGGCAGCGAATGGAAACACCATATATTTT.

The chain combines TRBV5-1 with TRBJ2-1, with D perhaps matching TRBD2 (7 bases). Deletions cut 0 bases from V and 4 bases from J, with 14 bases between. Looked up from germline, CDR1 is SGHRS and CDR2 is YFSETQ. The CDR3 spans 16 residues. Written as DNA, the CDR3 is TGCGCCAGCAGCTTGGTGGCTAGCGGACAGTACAATGAGCAGTTCTTC. Translating gives CASSLVASGQYNEQFF.

A remark on this clone: Other DNA sequences in the same sample also yield this CDR3. The CDR3 bases are TGTGCCAGCAGTGGAGTTTACGAGCAGTACTTC. This translates into CASSGVYEQYF. The chain couples TRBV2 to TRBJ2-7, with D uncertain. Germline assignment: CDR1 SNHLY and CDR2 FYNNEI. The germline V and J ends were trimmed by 4 bases and 4 bases, with 5 bases remaining between them. CDR3 size: 11 residues.

A word on this clone: This specimen includes other DNA sequences encoding the same CDR3. The rearrangement joins TRBV30 to TRBJ1-2; D not certain. This CDR3 contains 12 residues. Germline V gene lookup returns CDR1 GTSNPN and CDR2 SVGIG (reference sequence). The V and J ends lost 0 bases and 4 bases respectively, with 6 bases between them. The CDR3 protein is CAWSVRPYGYTF. The CDR3 DNA follows: TGTGCCTGGAGTGTACGACCCTATGGCTACACCTTC.

The chain employs TRBV7-2 and TRBJ2-7, with TRBD1 matching 9 bases. With V trimmed by 5 bases and J by 0 bases, 14 bases remained unmatched. Per the germline V gene, CDR1 is SGHTA and CDR2 is FQGNSA. This CDR3 comprises 18 residues. The DNA for the CDR3 is TGTGCCAGCAGCCAACGACGAGAGGACAGGGGCCTCTCCTACGAGCAGTACTTC. It is translated as CASSQRREDRGLSYEQYF.

This chain joins TRBV10-1 and TRBJ2-1, with TRBD2 as a possible D gene (5 bases). The CDR3 is 11 amino acids. CDR1 WNHNN and CDR2 SYGVQD come from the germline V gene (reference sequence). The V end was cut by 7 bases, the J end by 7 bases, with 8 bases between. CDR3 nucleotide sequence: TGCGCCAGCATAGGACTTAATGAGCAGTTCTTC. Its translation: CASIGLNEQFF.

Worth noting for this clone: Distinct nucleotide sequences in the sample also encode this CDR3. The chain recombines TRBV6-5 with TRBJ1-5; D is unresolved. Germline V CDR1 and CDR2: MNHEY, SVGAGI. The CDR3 consists of 13 residues. V lost 5 bases and J lost 2, with 7 bases in between. CDR3 sequence: CASSPRGNQPQHF. The CDR3 nucleotides read TGTGCCAGCAGTCCTCGGGGCAATCAGCCCCAGCATTTT.